The subject of this entry is one T cell receptor beta chain. Antigen unknown. Before the COVID-19 pandemic, during about 2011-2019, CD4+ T cells were taken from unexposed donors. CD4+ T cells were isolated from the cells after more than 8 days of culture. Cells permitting, SARS-CoV-2 S/N and four cold-coronavirus spikes were tested on unexposed-donor CD4+ T cells. The data were obtained in a study of CD4 T cells in relation to SARS-CoV-2 and coronaviruses. Overall study context: The negative reference was HIV-1 Nef peptide pool or peptide-free culture.

CDR1 LGHDT and CDR2 YNNKEL come from the germline V gene (reference sequence). The CDR3 sequence is 17 residues long. The V gene end was trimmed by 0 bases and the J gene end by 5 bases; junction bases not matched to a gene: 11. Sequencing was performed with immunoSEQ multiplex PCR; in TCRdb, only in-frame clones are kept and a portion is missing. The sample records over 15,000 clones, 65% to 80% being singletons. The material sequenced was CD4+ T cells from PBMCs, cultured in vitro. This TCR was sampled from a human donor in good health. The chain has TRBV3-1 (or the pseudogene TRBV3-2) and TRBJ1-1; 8 bases are a match to TRBD1. The CDR3 loop is CASSQDTLRTGRTEAFF. The DNA for the CDR3 is TGTGCCAGCAGCCAAGATACTTTGAGGACAGGGCGGACTGAAGCTTTCTTT.